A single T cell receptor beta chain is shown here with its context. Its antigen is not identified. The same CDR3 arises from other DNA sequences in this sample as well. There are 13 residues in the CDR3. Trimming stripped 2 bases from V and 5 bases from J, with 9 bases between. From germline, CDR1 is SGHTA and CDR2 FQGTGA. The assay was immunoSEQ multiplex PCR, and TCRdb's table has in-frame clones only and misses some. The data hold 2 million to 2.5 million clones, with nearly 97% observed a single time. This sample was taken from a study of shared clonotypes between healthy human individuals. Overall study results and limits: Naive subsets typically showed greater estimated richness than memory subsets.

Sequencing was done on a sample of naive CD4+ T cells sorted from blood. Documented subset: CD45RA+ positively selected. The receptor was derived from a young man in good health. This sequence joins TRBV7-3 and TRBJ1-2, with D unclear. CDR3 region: CASSLGAGYGYTF. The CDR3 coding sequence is TGTGCCAGCAGCTTAGGCGCGGGATATGGCTACACCTTC. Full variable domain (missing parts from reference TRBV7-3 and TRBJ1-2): GAGVSQTPSNKVTEKGKYVELRCDPISGHTALYWYRQSLGQGPEFLIYFQGTGAADDSGLPNDRFFAVRPEGSVSTLKIQRTERGDSAVYLCASSLGAGYGYTFGSGTRLTVV.